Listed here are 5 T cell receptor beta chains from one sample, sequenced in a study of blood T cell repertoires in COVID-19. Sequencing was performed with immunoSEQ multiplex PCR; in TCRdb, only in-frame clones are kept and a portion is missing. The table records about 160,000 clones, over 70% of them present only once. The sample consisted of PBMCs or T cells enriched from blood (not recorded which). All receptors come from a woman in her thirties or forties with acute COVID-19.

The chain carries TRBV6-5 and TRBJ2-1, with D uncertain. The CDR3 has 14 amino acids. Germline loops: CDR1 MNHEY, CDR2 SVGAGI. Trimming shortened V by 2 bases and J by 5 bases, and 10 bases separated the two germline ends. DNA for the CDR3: TGTGCCAGCAGTTACGACACCAGGAACAATGAGCAGTTCTTC. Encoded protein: CASSYDTRNNEQFF.

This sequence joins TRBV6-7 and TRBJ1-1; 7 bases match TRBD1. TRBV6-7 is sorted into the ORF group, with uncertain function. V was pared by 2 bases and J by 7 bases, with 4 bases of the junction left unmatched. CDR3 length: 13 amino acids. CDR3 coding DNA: TGTGCCAGCAGTTACCTGGGACAGCTTGAAGCTTTCTTT. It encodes CASSYLGQLEAFF.

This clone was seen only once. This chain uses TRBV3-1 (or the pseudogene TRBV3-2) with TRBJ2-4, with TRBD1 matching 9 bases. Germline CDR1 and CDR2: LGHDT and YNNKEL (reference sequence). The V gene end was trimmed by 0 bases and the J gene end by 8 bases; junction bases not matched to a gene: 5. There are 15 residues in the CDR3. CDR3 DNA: TGTGCCAGCAGCCAAGATCGGACAGGGGTGGACATTCAGTACTTC. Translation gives CASSQDRTGVDIQYF.

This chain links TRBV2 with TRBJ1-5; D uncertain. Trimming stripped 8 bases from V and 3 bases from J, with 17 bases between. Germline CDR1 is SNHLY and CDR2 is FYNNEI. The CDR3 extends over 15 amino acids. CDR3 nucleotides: TGTGCCAGCGGAAGGGAGAGTCCGACCAATCAGCCCCAGCATTTT. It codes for CASGRESPTNQPQHF.

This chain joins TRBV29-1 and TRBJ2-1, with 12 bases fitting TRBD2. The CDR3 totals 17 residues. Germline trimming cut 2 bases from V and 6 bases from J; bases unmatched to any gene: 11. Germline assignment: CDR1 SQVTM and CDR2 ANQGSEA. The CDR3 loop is CSVERTASGRAANEQFF. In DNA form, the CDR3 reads TGCAGCGTTGAACGGACAGCTAGCGGGAGGGCCGCCAATGAGCAGTTCTTC.